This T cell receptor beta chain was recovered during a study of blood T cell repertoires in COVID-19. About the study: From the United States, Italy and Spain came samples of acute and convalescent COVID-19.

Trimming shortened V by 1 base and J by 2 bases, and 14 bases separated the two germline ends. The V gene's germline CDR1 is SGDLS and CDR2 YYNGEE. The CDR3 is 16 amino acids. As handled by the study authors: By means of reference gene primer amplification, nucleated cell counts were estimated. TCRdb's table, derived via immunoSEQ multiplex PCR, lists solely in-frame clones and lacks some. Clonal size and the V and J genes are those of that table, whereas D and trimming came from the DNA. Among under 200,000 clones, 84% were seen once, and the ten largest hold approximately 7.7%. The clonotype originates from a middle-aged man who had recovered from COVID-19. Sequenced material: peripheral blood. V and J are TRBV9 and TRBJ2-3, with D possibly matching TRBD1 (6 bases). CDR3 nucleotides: TGTGCCAGCAGCGTAAGGAGTGGGGGCCCCACAGATACGCAGTATTTT. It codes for CASSVRSGGPTDTQYF.